Sequencing of this T cell receptor (beta chain) was carried out in a study of a mutant IDH1 vaccine in newly diagnosed glioma. Study details: Either 4-6 weeks after radiotherapy alone or alongside temozolomide, vaccination was begun. Week 35 held visit V12, while week 47 held visit V13. General study points: Patients mounted vaccine-induced immune responses in 85% to 95% of cases.

Clones were read by immunoSEQ multiplex PCR, and TCRdb kept only the in-frame ones, dropping some. Of about 59,000 clones listed, around four fifths are singletons. To note about this clone: The target antigen is unknown.

This sample's time point: week 47, end of study. Doses consisted of 300 ug of mutant IDH1 20-mer peptide each, paired with topical imiquimod. Vaccination of patients was performed eight times, in weeks 1, 3, 5, 7, 11, 15, 19 and 23. CDR3 length equals 16 residues. CDR1 is MNHEY and CDR2 is SVGAGI in the germline V gene. The V gene lost 4 bases and the J gene lost 7 bases, with 23 bases spanning the gap. The TCR was taken from a man younger than 45 with glioma. The material sequenced was PBMCs, taken from a glioma patient whose treatment included an IDH1 peptide vaccine. This chain links TRBV6-5 with TRBJ2-7; D is perhaps TRBD1 (6 bases). The CDR3 reads CASSSHRDPSGLEQYF. The CDR3 nucleotides are TGTGCCAGCAGTTCCCACAGGGATCCCTCCGGCTTAGAGCAGTACTTC.